This entry features one TCR beta chain sequence. Its antigen is still unknown. TCRdb keeps only in-frame clones here, not all; method: immunoSEQ multiplex PCR. The table includes tens of thousands of clones, approximately 80% detected once. The time point denotes: week 23, last vaccination. What each vaccine dose contained was 300 ug of mutant IDH1 20-mer peptide, accompanied by topical imiquimod. The germline V and J ends were trimmed by 2 bases and 0 bases, with 8 bases remaining between them. The CDR3 consists of 15 residues. Germline CDR1 SGHTA, CDR2 FQGNSA. The data originate from a study of a mutant IDH1 vaccine in newly diagnosed glioma. For the study at large: Vaccination started 4-6 weeks after radiotherapy alone, or with temozolomide cycles. Earlier therapy was either radiotherapy, temozolomide, or both, and most got both. The treated group averaged approximately 38 years old and was roughly 62% male, about 40% female. General observations from the study: Immune responses arising from the vaccine appeared in about 93% of patients.

Sequenced material: PBMCs, taken from a glioma patient whose treatment included an IDH1 peptide vaccine. The chain is built from TRBV7-2 and TRBJ1-3, with D unclear. This clonotype was sampled from a man younger than 35 with glioma. CDR3 nucleotide sequence: TGTGCCAGCAGCTTAACACAAGTCTCTGGAAACACCATATATTTT. Its protein product is CASSLTQVSGNTIYF.